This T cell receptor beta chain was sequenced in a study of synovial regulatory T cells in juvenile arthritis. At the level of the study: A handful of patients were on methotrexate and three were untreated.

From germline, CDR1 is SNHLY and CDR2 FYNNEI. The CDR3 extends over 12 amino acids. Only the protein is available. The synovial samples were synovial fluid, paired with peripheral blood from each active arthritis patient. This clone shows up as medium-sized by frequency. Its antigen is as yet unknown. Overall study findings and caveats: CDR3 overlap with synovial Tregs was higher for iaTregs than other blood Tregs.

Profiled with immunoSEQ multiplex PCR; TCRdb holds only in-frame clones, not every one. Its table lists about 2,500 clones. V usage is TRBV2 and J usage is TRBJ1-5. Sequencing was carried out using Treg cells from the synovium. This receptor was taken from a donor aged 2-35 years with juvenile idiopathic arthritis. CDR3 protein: CASSDGSQPQHF.